This T cell receptor beta chain originates from a study of T cell responses to AZD1222 COVID-19 vaccine. Broader study findings: There were mostly white British donors and more females than males, and clonal diversity was possibly underestimated.

Profiled with immunoSEQ multiplex PCR; TCRdb holds only in-frame clones, not every one. The sample gives 130,000 or so clones, roughly 86% of which show up once; 12% is in the top ten. Trimming removed 1 base at V and 4 bases at J, with 13 bases between. The germline V gene encodes CDR1 LGHDT and CDR2 YNNKEL (reference sequence). The CDR3 contains 15 residues. Remarks on this clone: Its antigen is as yet unknown.

The genes are TRBV3-1 (or the pseudogene TRBV3-2) and TRBJ1-2; D remains unclear. This receptor was obtained from an adult in good health. This specimen was peripheral blood, taken on day 0 of AZD1222 vaccination. CDR3 residues: CASSQVGGYGYGYTF. The CDR3 nucleotides are TGTGCCAGCAGCCAAGTAGGAGGGTATGGCTATGGCTACACCTTC.